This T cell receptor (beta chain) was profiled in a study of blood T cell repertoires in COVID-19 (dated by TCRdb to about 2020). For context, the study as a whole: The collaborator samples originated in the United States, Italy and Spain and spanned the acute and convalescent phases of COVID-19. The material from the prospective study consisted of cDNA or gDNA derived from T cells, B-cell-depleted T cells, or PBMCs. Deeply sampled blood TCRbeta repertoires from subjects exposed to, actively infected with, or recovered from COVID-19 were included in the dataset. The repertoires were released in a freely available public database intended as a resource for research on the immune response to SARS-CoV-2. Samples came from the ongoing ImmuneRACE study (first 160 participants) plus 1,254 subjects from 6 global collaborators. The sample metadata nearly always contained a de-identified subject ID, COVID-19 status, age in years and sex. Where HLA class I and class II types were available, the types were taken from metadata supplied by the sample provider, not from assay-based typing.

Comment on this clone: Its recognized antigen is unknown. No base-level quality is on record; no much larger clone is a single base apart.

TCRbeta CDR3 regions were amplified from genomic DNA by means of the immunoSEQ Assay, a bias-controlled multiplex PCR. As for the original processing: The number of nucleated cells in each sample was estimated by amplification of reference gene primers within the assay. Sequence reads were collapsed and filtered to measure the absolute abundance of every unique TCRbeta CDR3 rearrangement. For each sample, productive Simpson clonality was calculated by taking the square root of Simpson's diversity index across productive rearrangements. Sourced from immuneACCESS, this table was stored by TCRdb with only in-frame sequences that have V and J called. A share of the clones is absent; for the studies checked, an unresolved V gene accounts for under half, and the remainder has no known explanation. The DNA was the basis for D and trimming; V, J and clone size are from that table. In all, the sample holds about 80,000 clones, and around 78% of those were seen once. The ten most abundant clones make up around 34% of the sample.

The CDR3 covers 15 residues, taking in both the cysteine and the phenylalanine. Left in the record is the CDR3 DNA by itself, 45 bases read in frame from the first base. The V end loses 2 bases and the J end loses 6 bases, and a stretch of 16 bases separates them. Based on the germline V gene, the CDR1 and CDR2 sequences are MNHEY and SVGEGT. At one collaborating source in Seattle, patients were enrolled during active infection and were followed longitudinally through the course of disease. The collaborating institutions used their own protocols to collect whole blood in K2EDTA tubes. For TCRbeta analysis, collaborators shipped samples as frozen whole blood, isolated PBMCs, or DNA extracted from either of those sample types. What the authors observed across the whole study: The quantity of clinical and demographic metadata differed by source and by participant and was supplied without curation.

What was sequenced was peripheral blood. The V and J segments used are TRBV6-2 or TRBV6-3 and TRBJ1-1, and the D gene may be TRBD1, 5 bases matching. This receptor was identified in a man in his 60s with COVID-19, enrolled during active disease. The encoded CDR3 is CASSYGRGSRAEAFF. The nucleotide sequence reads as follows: TGTGCCAGCAGTTACGGTCGGGGGAGCAGGGCTGAAGCTTTCTTT.